The clone carrying this T cell receptor (beta chain) was seen only a few times. Its antigen remains unidentified. This entry is derived from a study of cytomegalovirus exposure and HLA in healthy donors. The study ran its PCR with 60 Vbeta and 13 Jbeta primers. This table comes from immunoSEQ multiplex PCR, and its TCRdb copy is limited to in-frame clones, with some not included. This sample has about 130,000 clones, with 10% to 13% found just once. The study, taken as a whole, reports: Later analysis placed DRB1 highest and HLA-C lowest in TCR association rates, which differed by HLA locus. Later analysis demonstrated an association between a missense DCLRE1C variant and TCR beta V- and J-gene trimming.

The J segment lost 2 bases and the V segment lost 7 bases, leaving 6 bases of the junction unmatched. The germline CDR1 and CDR2 sequences are SQVTM and ANQGSEA. The length of the CDR3 is 14 residues. The source is a woman between 18 and 29 years old in good health and CMV-seropositive. The chain is built from TRBV29-1 and TRBJ2-1; 9 nucleotides line up with TRBD2. The sample comprised PBMCs. Here the CDR3 DNA reads TGCAGCGCACCGGGACTAGCCGCCTACAATGAGCAGTTCTTC. Translated: CSAPGLAAYNEQFF.